This entry lists 9 T cell receptor beta chains sequenced from one sample in a study of T-cell memory formation after mild COVID-19. MiXCR was run by TCRdb on the 5' RACE reads, yielding one entry per CDR3 protein. This sample carries some 320,000 distinct CDR3 sequences, around a sixth of them seen once, and the ten largest clones take more than 20%. Sequences were obtained from PBMCs or a T cell subset sorted from them (not recorded which). Receptors originate from a man younger than 35 who had mild COVID-19 (a few samples of this study predate the infection). Cell type and time point are not known.

The chain employs TRBV11-2 and TRBJ2-1; D may be TRBD2 (6 bases). V lost 6 bases and J 4 bases, leaving 10 bases between the germline ends. Germline V gene lookup returns CDR1 SGHAT and CDR2 FQNNGV. This CDR3 contains 13 residues. In nucleotides, the CDR3 is TGTGCCAGCAGGGCGGGGTCGTACAATGAGCAGTTCTTC. It encodes CASRAGSYNEQFF.

In nucleotides, the CDR3 is TGCGCCAGCAGCTTGGATCCTGGCGGCTACGAGCAGTACGTC. The encoded protein is CASSLDPGGYEQYV. The chain is built from TRBV5-1 and TRBJ2-7; D is unresolved. CDR3 length: 14 residues. V lost 0 bases, J lost 3 bases, and 10 bases lay in between. The germline CDR1 and CDR2 sequences are SGHRS and YFSETQ.

The CDR3 bases are TGTGCCTGGAGCTGGGGGGACCCCTACAATGAGCAGTTCTTC. Protein sequence: CAWSWGDPYNEQFF. The V call is TRBV30, the J call TRBJ2-1; TRBD2 is a possible D gene (6 bases). V lost 3 bases to trimming and J lost 2 bases, with 11 bases between them. The CDR3 spans 14 residues. The V gene's germline CDR1 is GTSNPN and CDR2 SVGIG (reference sequence).

This clonotype was picked up many times. This chain uses TRBV7-9 with TRBJ2-2; D is perhaps TRBD2 (6 bases). Germline CDR1 is SEHNR and CDR2 is FQNEAQ (reference sequence). The CDR3 has 16 residues. V lost 4 bases and J lost 4, with 16 bases in between. Here the CDR3 reads CASSSPSVAFTGELFF. CDR3 in DNA: TGTGCCAGCAGCTCCCCTAGCGTAGCGTTCACCGGGGAGCTGTTTTTT. Combining the CDR3 with reference TRBV7-9 and TRBJ2-2 gives the whole variable domain DTGVSQNPRHKITKRGQNVTFRCDPISEHNRLYWYRQTLGQGPEFLTYFQNEAQLEKSRLLSDRFSAERPKGSFSTLEIQRTEQGDSAMYLCASSSPSVAFTGELFFGEGSRLTVL.

The V gene is TRBV7-9, the J gene TRBJ2-2; 10 positions match TRBD2. The CDR3 is 18 amino acids. CDR1 SEHNR and CDR2 FQNEAQ come from the germline V gene (reference sequence). V was pared by 5 bases and J by 3 bases, with 12 bases of the junction left unmatched. CDR3 residues: CASSTRPSGGFDTGELFF. The CDR3 DNA reads as TGTGCCAGCAGCACCCGTCCTAGCGGGGGATTCGACACCGGGGAGCTGTTTTTT.

This chain links TRBV12-3 or TRBV12-4 with TRBJ2-1, with 9 nucleotides matching TRBD2. The CDR3 sequence is 14 residues long. V shed 3 bases and J 4 bases; nucleotides not matched to a gene: 1. CDR3 sequence (DNA): TGTGCCAGCAGTTTCCTAGCGGGGTACAATGAGCAGTTCTTC. Translated, it gives CASSFLAGYNEQFF.

To note about this clonotype: At one end the junction does not follow the germline gene, possibly because of a read error. CDR3 residues: CASSSEADRKLIF. The CDR3 DNA sequence: TGTGCCAGCAGTTCCGAGGCGGACAGGAAACTCATCTTC. The chain links TRBV12-3 or TRBV12-4 to TRBJ2-1; 7 bases match TRBD1. The CDR3 is 13 residues long.

The genes are TRBV6-5 and TRBJ1-2; D possibly corresponds to TRBD1 (5 bases). Germline-derived CDR1 and CDR2 are MNHEY and SVGAGI. The CDR3 sequence is 14 residues long. V lost 0 bases to trimming and J lost 7 bases, with 12 bases between them. CDR3: CASSYSGQGGGYTF. DNA for the CDR3: TGTGCCAGCAGTTACTCAGGGCAGGGCGGTGGCTACACCTTC.

The CDR3 DNA is TGTGCCAGCACCGACAGGGCTGGGGATCAGCCCCAGCATTTT. Translation gives CASTDRAGDQPQHF. This rearrangement joins TRBV6-6 to TRBJ1-5, with 7 bases aligning to TRBD1. The CDR3 covers 14 residues. Trimming cost V 7 bases and J 5 bases; bases outside gene matches: 8. CDR1 is MNHNY and CDR2 is SVGAGI in the germline V gene (reference sequence).